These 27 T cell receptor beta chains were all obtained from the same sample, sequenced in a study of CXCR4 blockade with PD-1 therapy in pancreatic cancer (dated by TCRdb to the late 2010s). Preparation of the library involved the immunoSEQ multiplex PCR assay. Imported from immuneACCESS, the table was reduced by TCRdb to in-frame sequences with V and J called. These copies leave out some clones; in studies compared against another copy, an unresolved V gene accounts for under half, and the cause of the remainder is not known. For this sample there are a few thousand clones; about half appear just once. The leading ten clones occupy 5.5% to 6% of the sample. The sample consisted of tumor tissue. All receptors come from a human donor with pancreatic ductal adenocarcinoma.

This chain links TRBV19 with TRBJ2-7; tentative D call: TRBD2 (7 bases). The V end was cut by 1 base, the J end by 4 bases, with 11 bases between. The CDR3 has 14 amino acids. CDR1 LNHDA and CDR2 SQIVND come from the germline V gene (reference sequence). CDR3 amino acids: CASSIGRGAYEQYF. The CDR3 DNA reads TGTGCCAGTAGTATAGGTCGGGGGGCGTACGAGCAGTACTTC.

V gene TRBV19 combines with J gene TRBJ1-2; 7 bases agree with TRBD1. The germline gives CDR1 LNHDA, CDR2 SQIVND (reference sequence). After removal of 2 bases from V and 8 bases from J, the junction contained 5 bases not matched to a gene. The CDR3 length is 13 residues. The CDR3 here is CASSIRGRNGYTF. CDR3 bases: TGTGCCAGTAGTATAAGGGGGCGGAACGGCTACACCTTC.

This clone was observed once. The CDR3 loop is CASSIRSVVNQPQHF. In DNA, the CDR3 is TGTGCCAGTAGTATTAGGTCGGTAGTCAATCAGCCCCAGCATTTT. The rearrangement joins TRBV19 to TRBJ1-5, with unresolved D. V was clipped by 3 bases and J by 3 bases, with 12 bases between them. CDR3 length: 15 amino acids. The germline gives CDR1 LNHDA, CDR2 SQIVND (reference sequence).

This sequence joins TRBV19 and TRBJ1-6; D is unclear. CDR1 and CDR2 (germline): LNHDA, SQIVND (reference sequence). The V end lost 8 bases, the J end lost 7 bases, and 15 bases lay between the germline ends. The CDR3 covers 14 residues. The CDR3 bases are TGTGCCAGTCTGAACCGGGGTACAAATTCACCCCTCCACTTT. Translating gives CASLNRGTNSPLHF.

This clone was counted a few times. Here the CDR3 reads CASSYPGRAGELFF. The CDR3 nucleotides are TGTGCCAGCAGTTACCCCGGGAGGGCCGGGGAGCTGTTTTTT. The chain is built from TRBV6-7 and TRBJ2-2, with 8 nucleotides matching TRBD2. TRBV6-7 belongs to the ORF category, with a function that is uncertain. CDR3 length: 14 amino acids. V lost 2 bases, J lost 6 bases, and 2 bases stayed unmatched.

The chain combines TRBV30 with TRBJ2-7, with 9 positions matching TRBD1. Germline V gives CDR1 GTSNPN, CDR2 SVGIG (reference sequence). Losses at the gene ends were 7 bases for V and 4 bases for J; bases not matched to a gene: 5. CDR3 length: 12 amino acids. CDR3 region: CAFDRGSYEQYF. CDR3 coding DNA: TGTGCCTTTGACAGGGGGTCTTACGAGCAGTACTTC.

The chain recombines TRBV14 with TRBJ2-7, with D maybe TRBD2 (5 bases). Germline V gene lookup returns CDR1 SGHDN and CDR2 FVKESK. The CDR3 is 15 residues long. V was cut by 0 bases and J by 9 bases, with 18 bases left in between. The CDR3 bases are TGTGCCAGCAGCCAAGATCGACGTCTATATGCGGGGCAGTACTTC. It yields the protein CASSQDRRLYAGQYF.

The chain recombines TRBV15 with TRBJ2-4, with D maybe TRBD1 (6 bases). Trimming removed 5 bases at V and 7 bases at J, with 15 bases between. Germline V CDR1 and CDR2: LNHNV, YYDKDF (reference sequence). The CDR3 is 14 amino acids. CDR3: CATSRDPRGNIQYF. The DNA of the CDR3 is TGTGCCACCAGCCGCGACCCCAGGGGTAACATTCAGTACTTC.

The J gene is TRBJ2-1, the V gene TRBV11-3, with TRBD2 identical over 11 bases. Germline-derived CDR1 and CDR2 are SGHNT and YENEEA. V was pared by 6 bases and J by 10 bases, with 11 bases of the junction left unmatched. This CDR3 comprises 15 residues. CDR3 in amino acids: CASRRTSGGAGEQFF. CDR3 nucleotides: TGTGCCAGCAGGCGAACTAGCGGGGGAGCCGGGGAGCAGTTCTTC.

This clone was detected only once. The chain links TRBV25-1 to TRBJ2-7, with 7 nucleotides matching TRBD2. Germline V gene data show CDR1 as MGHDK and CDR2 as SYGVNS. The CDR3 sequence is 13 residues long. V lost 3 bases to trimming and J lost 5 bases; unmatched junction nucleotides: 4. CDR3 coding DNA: TGTGCCAGCAGTGAGCCCGGGAGGAACGAGCAGTACTTC. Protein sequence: CASSEPGRNEQYF.

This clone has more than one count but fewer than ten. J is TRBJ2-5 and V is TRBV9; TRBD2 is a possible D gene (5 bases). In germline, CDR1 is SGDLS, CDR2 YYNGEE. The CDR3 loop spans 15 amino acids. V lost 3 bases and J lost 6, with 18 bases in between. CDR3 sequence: CASSDAADLWKTQYF. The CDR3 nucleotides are TGTGCCAGCAGCGACGCAGCGGACCTTTGGAAGACCCAGTACTTC.

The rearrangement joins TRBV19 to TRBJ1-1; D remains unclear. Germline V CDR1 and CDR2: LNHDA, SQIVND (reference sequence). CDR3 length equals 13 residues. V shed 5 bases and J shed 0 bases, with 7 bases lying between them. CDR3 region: CASSPYMNTEAFF. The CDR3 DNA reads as TGTGCCAGTAGTCCTTACATGAACACTGAAGCTTTCTTT.

The CDR3 reads CASRRQGAGNTEAFF. CDR3 coding DNA: TGTGCCAGTAGGAGACAGGGGGCCGGGAACACTGAAGCTTTCTTT. V is TRBV19 and J is TRBJ1-1; 10 bases fit TRBD1. This CDR3 has 15 amino acids. The V gene's germline CDR1 is LNHDA and CDR2 SQIVND (reference sequence). Trimming took 6 bases from V and 1 from J; bases not matched to a gene: 5.

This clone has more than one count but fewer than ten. The DNA for the CDR3 is TGTGCCAGCAGCTATGGAACACAGGGGAAGAACACTGAAGCTTTCTTT. Its translation is CASSYGTQGKNTEAFF. V and J are TRBV6-8 and TRBJ1-1; TRBD1 matches at 7 bases. This CDR3 is 16 amino acids long. V gave up 6 bases and J gave up 1 base; unmatched junction bases: 11. Looked up from germline, CDR1 is MNHGY and CDR2 is SAAAGT.

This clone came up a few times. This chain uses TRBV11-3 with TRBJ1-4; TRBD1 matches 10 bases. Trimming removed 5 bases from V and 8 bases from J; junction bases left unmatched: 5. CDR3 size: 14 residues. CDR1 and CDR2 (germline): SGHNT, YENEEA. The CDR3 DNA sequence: TGTGCCAGCAGCCGGGGACAGGGGAACGAAAAACTGTTTTTT. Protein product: CASSRGQGNEKLFF.

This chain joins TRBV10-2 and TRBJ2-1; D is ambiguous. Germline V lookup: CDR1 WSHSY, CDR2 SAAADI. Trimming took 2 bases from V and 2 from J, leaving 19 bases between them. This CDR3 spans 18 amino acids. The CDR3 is CASSEILTMGSAYNEQFF. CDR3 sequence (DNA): TGCGCCAGCAGTGAGATCTTAACGATGGGCAGTGCCTACAATGAGCAGTTCTTC.

CDR3 in DNA: TGTGCCAGCACTCTAAGACAGGGAGGATTCTACGAGCAGTACTTC. As protein: CASTLRQGGFYEQYF. The V and J genes are TRBV6-8 and TRBJ2-7, with a weak D call TRBD1 (7 bases). V was cut by 7 bases and J by 3 bases, with 19 bases left in between. The CDR3 length is 15 residues. Germline V CDR1 and CDR2: MNHGY, SAAAGT.

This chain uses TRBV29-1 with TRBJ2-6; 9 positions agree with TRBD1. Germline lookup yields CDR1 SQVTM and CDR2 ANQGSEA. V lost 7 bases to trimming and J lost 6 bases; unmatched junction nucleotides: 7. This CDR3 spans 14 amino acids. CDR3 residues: CSAYGTGKANVLTF. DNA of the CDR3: TGCAGCGCCTACGGGACAGGGAAGGCCAACGTCCTGACTTTC.

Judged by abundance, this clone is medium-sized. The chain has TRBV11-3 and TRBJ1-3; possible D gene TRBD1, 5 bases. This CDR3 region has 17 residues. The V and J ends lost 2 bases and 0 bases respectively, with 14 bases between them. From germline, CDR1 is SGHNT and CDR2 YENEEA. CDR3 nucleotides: TGTGCCAGCAGCTTAAACCCCGATGGGGGCTCTGGAAACACCATATATTTT. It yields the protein CASSLNPDGGSGNTIYF.

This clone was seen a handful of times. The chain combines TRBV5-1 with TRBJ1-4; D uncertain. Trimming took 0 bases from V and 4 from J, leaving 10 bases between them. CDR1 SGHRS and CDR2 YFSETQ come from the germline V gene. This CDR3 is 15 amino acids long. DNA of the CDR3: TGCGCCAGCAGCTTGGGACCTGCGGGTAATGAAAAACTGTTTTTT. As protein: CASSLGPAGNEKLFF.

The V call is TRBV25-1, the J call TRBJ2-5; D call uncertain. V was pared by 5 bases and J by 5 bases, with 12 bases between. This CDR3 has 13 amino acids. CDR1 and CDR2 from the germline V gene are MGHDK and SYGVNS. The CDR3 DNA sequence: TGTGCCAGCAGTATTGTCGGCCCCGAGACCCAGTACTTC. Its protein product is CASSIVGPETQYF.

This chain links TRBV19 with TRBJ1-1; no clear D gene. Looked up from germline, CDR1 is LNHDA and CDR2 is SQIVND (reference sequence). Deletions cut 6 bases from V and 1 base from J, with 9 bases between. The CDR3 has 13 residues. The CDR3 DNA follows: TGTGCCAGTAGCCAACAAAGGAACACTGAAGCTTTCTTT. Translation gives CASSQQRNTEAFF.

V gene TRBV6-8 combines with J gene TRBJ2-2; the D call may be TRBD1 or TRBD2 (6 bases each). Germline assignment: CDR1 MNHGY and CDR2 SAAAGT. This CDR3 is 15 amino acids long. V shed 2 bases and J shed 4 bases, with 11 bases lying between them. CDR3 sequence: CASSYLGGGTGELFF. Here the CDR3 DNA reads TGTGCCAGCAGTTACCTCGGGGGCGGCACCGGGGAGCTGTTTTTT.

CDR3 DNA sequence: TGTGCCTGGAGTGTAGTTTCAGGGACAGGTGGCTACACCTTC. Its translation is CAWSVVSGTGGYTF. This chain links TRBV30 with TRBJ1-2; the match to TRBD1 covers 8 bases. The CDR3 runs 14 residues. Germline V lookup: CDR1 GTSNPN, CDR2 SVGIG (reference sequence). The J segment lost 7 bases and the V segment lost 0 bases, leaving 7 bases of the junction unmatched.

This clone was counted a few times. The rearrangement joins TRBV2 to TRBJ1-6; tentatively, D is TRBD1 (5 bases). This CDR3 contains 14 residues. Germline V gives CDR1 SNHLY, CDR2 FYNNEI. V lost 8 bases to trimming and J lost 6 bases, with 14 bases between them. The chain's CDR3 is CASHPGTANSPLHF. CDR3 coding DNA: TGTGCCAGCCACCCAGGGACTGCTAATTCACCCCTCCACTTT.

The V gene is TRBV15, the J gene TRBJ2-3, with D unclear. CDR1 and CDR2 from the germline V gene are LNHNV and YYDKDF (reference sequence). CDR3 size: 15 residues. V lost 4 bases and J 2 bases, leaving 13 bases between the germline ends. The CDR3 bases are TGTGCCACCAGCACGTTGTTGGGCACCACAGATACGCAGTATTTT. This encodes CATSTLLGTTDTQYF.

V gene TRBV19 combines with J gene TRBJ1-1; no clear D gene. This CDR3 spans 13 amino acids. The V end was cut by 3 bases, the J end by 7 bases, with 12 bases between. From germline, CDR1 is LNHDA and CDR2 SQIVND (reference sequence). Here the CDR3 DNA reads TGTGCCAGTAGTATCGGGGTCTCGCTTGAAGCTTTCTTT. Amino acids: CASSIGVSLEAFF.